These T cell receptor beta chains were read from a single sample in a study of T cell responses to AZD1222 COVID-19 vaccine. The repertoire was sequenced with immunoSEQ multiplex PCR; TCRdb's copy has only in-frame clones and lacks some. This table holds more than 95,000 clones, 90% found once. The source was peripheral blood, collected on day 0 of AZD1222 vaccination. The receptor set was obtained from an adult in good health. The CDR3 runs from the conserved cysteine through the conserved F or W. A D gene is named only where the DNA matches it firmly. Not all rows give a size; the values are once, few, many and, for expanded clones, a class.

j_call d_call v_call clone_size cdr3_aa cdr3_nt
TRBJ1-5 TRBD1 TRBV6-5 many CASSSRDREGNQPQHF TGTGCCAGCAGTTCACGGGACAGGGAGGGTAATCAGCCCCAGCATTTT
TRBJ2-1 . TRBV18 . CASSSGPIYNEQFF TGTGCCAGCTCATCCGGACCCATATACAATGAGCAGTTCTTC
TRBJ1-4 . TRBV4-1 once CASSQETSTEKLFF TGCGCCAGCAGCCAAGAAACCTCTACTGAAAAACTGTTTTTT
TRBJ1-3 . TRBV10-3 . CAISVGDSGNTIYF TGTGCCATCAGTGTTGGAGACTCTGGAAACACCATATATTTT
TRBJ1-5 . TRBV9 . CASSSGAGNQPQHF TGTGCCAGCAGTTCAGGGGCCGGCAATCAGCCCCAGCATTTT
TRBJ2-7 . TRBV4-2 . CASSQEPPGEIREQYF TGTGCCAGCAGCCAAGAACCTCCAGGGGAGATCCGGGAGCAGTACTTC
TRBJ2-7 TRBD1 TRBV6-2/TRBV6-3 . CASSGTVRRGSYEQYF TGTGCCAGCAGCGGGACAGTCCGAAGGGGCTCCTACGAGCAGTACTTC
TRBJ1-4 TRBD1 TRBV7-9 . CASSSGGEATNEKLFF TGTGCCAGCAGTTCAGGGGGCGAGGCAACTAATGAAAAACTGTTTTTT
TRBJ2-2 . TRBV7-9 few CASSPENTGELFF TGTGCCAGCAGCCCAGAGAACACCGGGGAGCTGTTTTTT
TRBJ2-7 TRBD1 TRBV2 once CASTLPRRDRGRFYEQYF TGTGCCAGCACCCTCCCAAGGAGGGACAGGGGACGATTCTACGAGCAGTACTTC
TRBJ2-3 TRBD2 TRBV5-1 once CASSGGDGPSTDTQYF TGCGCCAGCAGCGGGGGGGACGGACCTAGCACAGATACGCAGTATTTT
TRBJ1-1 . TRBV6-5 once CASNAGSNTEAFF TGTGCCAGCAATGCGGGCTCGAACACTGAAGCTTTCTTT
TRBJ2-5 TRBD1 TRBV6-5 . CASSYGQGRQTQYF TGTGCCAGCAGTTACGGACAGGGGAGACAGACCCAGTACTTC
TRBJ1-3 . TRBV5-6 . CASSPGSNTIYF TGTGCCAGCAGCCCGGGGTCAAACACCATATATTTT
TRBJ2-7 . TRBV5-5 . CASTPGNNYEQYF TGTGCCAGCACTCCAGGGAATAACTACGAGCAGTACTTC
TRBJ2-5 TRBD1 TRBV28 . CASRHTGTGRSVWETQYF TGTGCCAGCAGACATACCGGGACAGGGAGGTCTGTCTGGGAGACCCAGTACTTC
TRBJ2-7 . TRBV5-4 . CASSFPQGGQMGEQYF TGTGCCAGCAGCTTCCCGCAGGGTGGTCAAATGGGCGAGCAGTACTTC
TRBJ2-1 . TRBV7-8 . CASSLAQGREQFF TGTGCCAGCAGCTTAGCGCAGGGCCGGGAGCAGTTCTTC
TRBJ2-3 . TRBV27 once CASSLSPHRDTQYF TGTGCCAGCAGTTTATCCCCTCACAGGGATACGCAGTATTTT
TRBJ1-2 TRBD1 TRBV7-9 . CASSKTGEDSYGYTF TGTGCCAGCAGCAAGACAGGGGAGGATAGCTATGGCTACACCTTC
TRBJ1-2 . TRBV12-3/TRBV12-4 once CASTQGGGYTF TGTGCCAGCACACAGGGTGGTGGCTACACCTTC
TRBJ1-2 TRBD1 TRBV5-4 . CASSGPGTGVKGYTF TGTGCCAGCAGCGGCCCCGGGACAGGGGTAAAAGGCTACACCTTC
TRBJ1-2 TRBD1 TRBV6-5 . CASRVGQNYGYTF TGTGCCAGCAGGGTGGGACAGAACTATGGCTACACCTTC
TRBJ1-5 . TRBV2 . CASSEGAGYSNQPQHF TGTGCCAGCAGTGAAGGGGCAGGTTATAGCAATCAGCCCCAGCATTTT
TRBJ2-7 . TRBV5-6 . CASSSGGRVLRYEQYF TGTGCCAGCAGCTCGGGTGGGCGTGTATTACGCTACGAGCAGTACTTC
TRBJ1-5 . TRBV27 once CASGRTKKGQPQHF TGTGCCAGCGGCAGGACAAAAAAGGGACAGCCCCAGCATTTT
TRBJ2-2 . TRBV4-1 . CASSKTETLNTGELFF TGCGCCAGCAGCAAAACGGAGACATTGAACACCGGGGAGCTGTTTTTT
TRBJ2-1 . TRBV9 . CASSVSSPPYNEQFF TGTGCCAGCAGCGTCTCCAGCCCCCCCTACAATGAGCAGTTCTTC
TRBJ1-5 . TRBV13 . CASSFGGSNQPQHF TGTGCCAGCAGCTTCGGGGGTAGCAATCAGCCCCAGCATTTT
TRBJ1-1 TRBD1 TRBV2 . CASSFHRDRGRDEAFF TGTGCCAGCAGTTTTCACCGGGACAGGGGACGAGATGAAGCTTTCTTT
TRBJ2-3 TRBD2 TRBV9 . CASSVSGGVADTQYF TGTGCCAGCAGCGTTAGCGGGGGGGTCGCAGATACGCAGTATTTT
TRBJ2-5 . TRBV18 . CASSPDRETQYF TGTGCCAGCTCACCAGATCGGGAGACCCAGTACTTC
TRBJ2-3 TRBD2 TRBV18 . CASSLAGSTDTQYF TGTGCCAGCTCACTAGCGGGATCGACAGATACGCAGTATTTT
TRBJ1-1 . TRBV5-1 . CASSAGVNTEAFF TGCGCCAGCAGCGCGGGGGTTAACACTGAAGCTTTCTTT
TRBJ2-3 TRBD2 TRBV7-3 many CASSEYSRGASATDTQYF TGTGCCAGCAGCGAATACTCGCGGGGGGCCTCCGCCACAGATACGCAGTATTTT
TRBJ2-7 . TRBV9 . CASSPGGQISYEQYF TGTGCCAGCAGCCCCGGGGGACAGATATCCTACGAGCAGTACTTC
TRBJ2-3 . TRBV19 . CASRGGGTDTQYF TGTGCCAGTAGAGGGGGGGGCACAGATACGCAGTATTTT
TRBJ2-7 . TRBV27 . CASSFGTALRSEQYF TGTGCCAGCAGTTTCGGGACCGCCTTAAGGAGCGAGCAGTACTTC
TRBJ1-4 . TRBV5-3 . CARSPGIREPNEKLFF TGTGCCAGAAGCCCCGGGATCAGGGAGCCTAATGAAAAACTGTTTTTT
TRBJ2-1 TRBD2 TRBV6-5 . CASQSTGTSGVEQFF TGTGCCAGCCAATCAACCGGGACTAGCGGGGTTGAGCAGTTCTTC
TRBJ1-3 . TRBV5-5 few CASSSSPRGDSGNTIYF TGTGCCAGCAGCTCCAGTCCCAGGGGAGACTCTGGAAACACCATATATTTT
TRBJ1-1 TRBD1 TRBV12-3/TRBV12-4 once CASGGQGVKEAFF TGTGCCAGCGGGGGACAGGGGGTGAAAGAAGCTTTCTTT
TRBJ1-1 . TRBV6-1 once CASSEQRAGASEAFF TGTGCCAGCAGTGAACAGAGGGCGGGGGCCTCTGAAGCTTTCTTT
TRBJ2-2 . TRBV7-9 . CASSPPAEGTGELFF TGTGCCAGCAGCCCCCCGGCCGAGGGCACCGGGGAGCTGTTTTTT
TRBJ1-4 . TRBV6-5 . CASRILGREKLFF TGTGCCAGCAGGATACTAGGGCGGGAAAAACTGTTTTTT
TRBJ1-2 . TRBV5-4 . CASSLEWQGPYGYTF TGTGCCAGCAGCTTGGAATGGCAGGGCCCCTATGGCTACACCTTC
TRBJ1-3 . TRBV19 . CASSFGMSGNTIYF TGTGCCAGTAGTTTTGGCATGTCTGGAAACACCATATATTTT
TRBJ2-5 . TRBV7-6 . CASSVAPPGQTETQYF TGTGCCAGCAGCGTAGCTCCCCCAGGGCAGACAGAGACCCAGTACTTC
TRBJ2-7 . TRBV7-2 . CASSPRRNSYEQYF TGTGCCAGCAGCCCTCGACGGAACTCCTACGAGCAGTACTTC
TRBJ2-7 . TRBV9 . CASSVSVRGDYEQYF TGTGCCAGCAGCGTAAGCGTCCGAGGGGACTACGAGCAGTACTTC
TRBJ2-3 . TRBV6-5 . CASCPLEFHTDTQYF TGTGCCAGCTGCCCCCTAGAGTTCCACACAGATACGCAGTATTTT
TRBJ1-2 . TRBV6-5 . CASRVQDNYGYTF TGTGCCAGCAGGGTCCAGGATAACTATGGCTACACCTTC
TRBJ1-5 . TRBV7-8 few CASSLGGDVQPQHF TGTGCCAGCAGCTTGGGGGGGGATGTACAGCCCCAGCATTTT
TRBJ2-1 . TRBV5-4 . CASSLGLAQFF TGTGCCAGCAGCTTGGGGCTAGCCCAGTTCTTC
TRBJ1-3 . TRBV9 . CASSVDRDGNTIYF TGTGCCAGCAGCGTAGACCGGGATGGAAACACCATATATTTT
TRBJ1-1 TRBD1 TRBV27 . CASSPHAGQGDTEAFF TGTGCCAGCAGTCCCCACGCCGGACAGGGGGACACTGAAGCTTTCTTT
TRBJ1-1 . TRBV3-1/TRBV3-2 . CASSQVDRATEAFF TGTGCCAGCAGCCAAGTAGACAGAGCCACTGAAGCTTTCTTT
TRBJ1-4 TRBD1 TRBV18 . CASSPWTGEGEKLFF TGTGCCAGCTCACCATGGACAGGGGAGGGTGAAAAACTGTTTTTT